What follows is one T cell receptor beta chain and its context. Its specificity is unknown. Profiled with immunoSEQ multiplex PCR; TCRdb holds only in-frame clones, not every one. The table includes about 30,000 clones, 85% to 90% detected once. This specimen belongs to a study of T cells in localized non-small cell lung cancer. Study observations and caveats: Adjacent lung was found to contain a median approximately 52 of the top 100 tumor clones. Compared with tumor, uninvolved adjacent lung displayed greater T cell clonality, ranking highest overall. A raised T cell density in blood coincided with lengthier overall survival. The study sequenced only one region of the tumor. As a result, intratumor heterogeneity could not be excluded and remains possible.

The germline CDR1 and CDR2 sequences are SGDLS and YYNGEE. V was clipped by 4 bases and J by 1 base; unmatched bases: 19. The CDR3 consists of 19 residues. This rearrangement joins TRBV9 to TRBJ2-5; the match to TRBD2 covers 7 bases. The TCR was taken from a female donor of 60 years or more with stage I lung adenocarcinoma. Sequencing was performed on peripheral blood, taken before any cancer treatment. The CDR3: CASSTGTQTPGLTQETQYF. CDR3 DNA sequence: TGTGCCAGCAGCACCGGGACCCAAACCCCGGGACTAACCCAAGAGACCCAGTACTTC.